This TCR beta chain was profiled in a study of cytomegalovirus exposure and HLA in healthy donors. Study observations and caveats: Several of the most significant clusters were apparently associated with common viral pathogens in a later analysis.

PCR was performed using 60 Vbeta and 13 Jbeta primers. TCRdb's table, derived via immunoSEQ multiplex PCR, lists solely in-frame clones and lacks some. The sample holds about 190,000 clones, around 83% seen once. Note on this clone: The target antigen is unknown.

This CDR3 is 16 amino acids long. The chain links TRBV21-1 to TRBJ2-1; TRBD2 is taken as the D call from the table, unchecked against the DNA. TRBV21-1 is annotated as a pseudogene. This receptor was identified in a man aged 35 to 55 in good health and CMV-seropositive. Material: PBMCs. CDR3 nucleotides: TGTGCCAGCAGGGGAATCACTAGAGGAGAGGCCAATGAGCAGTTCTTC. Protein product: CASRGITRGEANEQFF.